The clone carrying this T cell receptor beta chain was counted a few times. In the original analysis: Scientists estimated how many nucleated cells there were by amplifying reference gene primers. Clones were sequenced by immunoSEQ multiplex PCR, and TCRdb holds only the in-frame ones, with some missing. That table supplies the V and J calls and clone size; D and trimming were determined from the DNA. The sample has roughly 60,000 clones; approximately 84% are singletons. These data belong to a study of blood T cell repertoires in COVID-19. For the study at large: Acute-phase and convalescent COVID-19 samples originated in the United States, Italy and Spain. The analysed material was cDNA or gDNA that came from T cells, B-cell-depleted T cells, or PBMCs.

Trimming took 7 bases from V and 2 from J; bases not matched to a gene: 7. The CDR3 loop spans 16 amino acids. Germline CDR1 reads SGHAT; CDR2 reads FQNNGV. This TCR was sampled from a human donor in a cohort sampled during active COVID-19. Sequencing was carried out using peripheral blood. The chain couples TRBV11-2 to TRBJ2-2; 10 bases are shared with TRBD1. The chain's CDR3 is CASTRDRGRNTGELFF. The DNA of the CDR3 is TGTGCCAGCACCAGGGACAGGGGCCGAAACACCGGGGAGCTGTTTTTT.